Each of the 31 T cell receptor beta chains below was sequenced from the same sample in a study of blood T cells in healthy people across ages (dated by TCRdb to 2014 to 2015). Receptor amplification or capture employed 5' RACE. This sample was sequenced with an Illumina HiSeq 2500. A second 7 to 11 cycle PCR used a sample-barcoded 5' primer and a J-beta primer mix. TCRdb itself trimmed the public reads at Q25 with fastp, ran MiXCR and retained productive beta chains. A single entry per CDR3 protein holds the most common genes and DNA from its merged rows. The sample table lists some 860,000 distinct CDR3 sequences, about 61% of them with a count of one. The ten largest clones represent around a quarter of the sample. Sequenced sample: blood. Source of these receptors: a man in his forties in good health.

The sample holds a few counts of this clonotype. This rearrangement joins TRBV27 to TRBJ2-3; 13 bases agree with TRBD2. The V gene end was trimmed by 5 bases and the J gene end by 6 bases; junction bases not matched to a gene: 5. The CDR3 covers 15 residues. The germline gives CDR1 MNHEY, CDR2 SMNVEV (reference sequence). CDR3 region: CASSLTSGGGDTQYF. For the CDR3, the DNA is TGTGCCAGCAGTCTAACTAGCGGGGGGGGGGATACGCAGTATTTT.

This sequence joins TRBV20-1 and TRBJ2-3, with 7 nucleotides matching TRBD2. The trim removed 6 bases at V and 2 bases at J, leaving 11 bases unmatched. Germline-derived CDR1 and CDR2 are DFQATT and SNEGSKA (reference sequence). The CDR3 spans 15 residues. The CDR3 sequence: CSAPPGGFITDTQYF. CDR3 DNA sequence: TGCAGTGCCCCTCCGGGGGGTTTTATCACAGATACGCAGTATTTT.

The rearrangement uses TRBV15 and TRBJ2-7; 8 nucleotides match TRBD1. The CDR3 totals 14 residues. Germline trimming cut 3 bases from V and 2 bases from J; bases unmatched to any gene: 3. Germline assignment: CDR1 LNHNV and CDR2 YYDKDF (reference sequence). Here the CDR3 DNA reads TGTGCCACCAGCAGGCGACAGGGGCCCTACGAGCAGTACTTC. Translated, it gives CATSRRQGPYEQYF.

This clonotype was counted at least ten times. The rearrangement joins TRBV7-3 to TRBJ2-7, with 7 bases matching TRBD1. CDR1 and CDR2 (germline): SGHTA, FQGTGA. V dropped 5 bases and J dropped 6; count of bases not matched to a gene: 7. CDR3 size: 13 residues. CDR3 sequence: CASSRATGAEQYF. The CDR3 DNA is TGTGCCAGCAGCCGTGCCACAGGGGCCGAGCAGTACTTC.

The genes are TRBV5-1 and TRBJ2-1, with D possibly being TRBD2 (5 bases). Trimming removed 4 bases at V and 5 bases at J, with 16 bases between. The length of the CDR3 is 15 residues. Looked up from germline, CDR1 is SGHRS and CDR2 is YFSETQ. CDR3 amino acids: CASSPQPTRDNEQFF. Written as DNA, the CDR3 is TGCGCCAGCAGCCCACAGCCTACGAGGGACAATGAGCAGTTCTTC.

CDR3 protein: CASAVGTTDTQYF. The CDR3 region has the DNA TGTGCCTCTGCGGTAGGGACCACAGATACGCAGTATTTT. The V and J genes are TRBV10-3 and TRBJ2-3; D assignment may be TRBD1 or TRBD2 (5 bases each). Germline CDR1 ENHRY, CDR2 SYGVKD. The CDR3 has 13 amino acids. V was shortened by 11 bases and J by 2 bases, with 14 bases between the two germline ends.

V gene TRBV4-2 combines with J gene TRBJ1-1; 7 bases are shared with TRBD1. CDR3 length: 15 residues. V trimming: 1 base; J trimming: 4 bases; junction bases outside the gene matches: 6. The germline V gene has CDR1 LGHNA and CDR2 YNFKEQ. The CDR3 loop is CASSQAIQGSTEAFF. The CDR3 DNA reads as TGTGCCAGCAGCCAAGCGATACAGGGGAGCACTGAAGCTTTCTTT.

CDR3 sequence: CASSKGGTPSTDTQYF. In nucleotides, the CDR3 is TGTGCCAGCAGTAAGGGGGGAACTCCTAGCACAGATACGCAGTATTTT. The chain has TRBV12-3 or TRBV12-4 and TRBJ2-3; perhaps D is TRBD1 or TRBD2 (6 bases each). This CDR3 spans 16 amino acids. Trimming shortened V by 5 bases and J by 0 bases, and 15 bases separated the two germline ends.

The chain links TRBV20-1 to TRBJ1-2; TRBD1 matches 8 bases. V dropped 1 base and J dropped 7; count of bases not matched to a gene: 5. The CDR3 sequence is 13 residues long. Germline-derived CDR1 and CDR2 are DFQATT and SNEGSKA (reference sequence). The CDR3 loop reads CSARVGQGAGYTF. In DNA, the CDR3 is TGCAGTGCTAGAGTGGGTCAGGGGGCTGGCTACACCTTC.

V is TRBV6-5 and J is TRBJ2-5; 7 positions match TRBD2. The V and J ends lost 4 bases and 3 bases, in that order; junction bases with no gene match: 8. This CDR3 comprises 15 residues. Per the germline V gene, CDR1 is MNHEY and CDR2 is SVGAGI. The CDR3 DNA sequence: TGTGCCAGCAGTTCCTACCGGGACTATAAAGAGACCCAGTACTTC. It translates to CASSSYRDYKETQYF.

This clonotype was seen only a few times. For the CDR3, the DNA is TGTGCCAGCAGCTTAGCGCTTAGCGGTCTCTCCTACAATGAGCAGTTCTTC. Protein product: CASSLALSGLSYNEQFF. The chain carries TRBV7-2 and TRBJ2-1; D might be TRBD2 (6 bases). Germline CDR1 SGHTA, CDR2 FQGNSA. V was pared by 0 bases and J by 0 bases, with 12 bases between. The CDR3 runs 17 residues. The whole variable domain, remainder taken from reference TRBV7-2 and TRBJ2-1, is GAGVSQSPSNKVTEKGKDVELRCDPISGHTALYWYRQSLGQGLEFLIYFQGNSAPDKSGLPSDRFSAERTGGSVSTLTIQRTQQEDSAVYLCASSLALSGLSYNEQFFGPGTRLTVL.

The rearrangement links TRBV7-2 to TRBJ2-7; D unclear. The CDR3 totals 13 residues. The ends were cut back, 11 bases at V and 0 bases at J, with 14 bases in the middle. CDR1 and CDR2 (germline): SGHTA, FQGNSA. The CDR3 coding sequence is TGTGCCGCCAGAGACACGAGCTCCTACGAGCAGTACTTC. Amino acid sequence: CAARDTSSYEQYF.

This clonotype was seen a few times. The chain uses TRBV6-2 or TRBV6-3 and TRBJ2-1, with D hard to call. The germline gives CDR1 MNHEY, CDR2 SVGEGT. Trimming took off 4 bases at V and 3 bases at J, with 7 bases between the two ends. This CDR3 is 13 amino acids long. The CDR3 DNA follows: TGTGCCAGCAGTTTGGGAAACTACAATGAGCAGTTCTTC. Translation gives CASSLGNYNEQFF.

This CDR3 reads CASSFVNPTYNEQFF. The CDR3 DNA follows: TGTGCCAGCAGCTTTGTCAATCCCACCTACAATGAGCAGTTCTTC. The chain employs TRBV5-6 and TRBJ2-1; no firm D call. Between the trimmed V and J ends, which lost 2 bases and 2 bases, there was a span of 11 bases. The CDR3 covers 15 residues. Germline loops: CDR1 SGHDT, CDR2 YYEEEE.

Notes on this clonotype: This could be a read error, since a much larger clone is one nucleotide away. The chain recombines TRBV20-1 with TRBJ2-5; possibly TRBD2 for D (7 bases). The end of the DNA aligns better with TRBJ2-7, so the J call may be wrong. This CDR3 has 14 amino acids. From germline, CDR1 is DFQATT and CDR2 SNEGSKA (reference sequence). The CDR3 loop is CSEGGRAPTYEQYF. The CDR3 DNA sequence: TGCAGTGAAGGGGGGAGGGCTCCTACCTACGAGCAGTACTTC.

This rearrangement joins TRBV20-1 to TRBJ2-1; D gene unclear. The CDR3 totals 15 residues. The germline V gene has CDR1 DFQATT and CDR2 SNEGSKA (reference sequence). Trimming removed 3 bases from V and 5 bases from J, with 17 bases in between. CDR3 region: CSARAQAGVNNEQFF. In nucleotides, the CDR3 is TGCAGTGCTAGGGCTCAGGCTGGGGTGAACAATGAGCAGTTCTTC.

The chain links TRBV20-1 to TRBJ2-3; 7 nucleotides agree with TRBD2. Germline V gene sequence: CDR1 DFQATT, CDR2 SNEGSKA (reference sequence). The CDR3 has 14 amino acids. Trimming removed 3 bases from V and 0 bases from J; junction bases left unmatched: 3. In DNA, the CDR3 is TGCAGTGCTAGTGGTAGCGGGAGCACAGATACGCAGTATTTT. Translation gives CSASGSGSTDTQYF.

The chain carries TRBV20-1 and TRBJ1-4, with TRBD1 matching over 9 bases. The CDR3 runs to 14 residues. Germline V gene sequence: CDR1 DFQATT, CDR2 SNEGSKA (reference sequence). V lost 5 bases and J lost 12; bases outside the gene matches: 13. CDR3 bases: TGCAGTGCTGGATCGAACCTGGACAGGGGAGAACTGTTTTTT. This translates into CSAGSNLDRGELFF.

In this sample, this clonotype turned up a few times. This chain uses TRBV6-2 or TRBV6-3 with TRBJ2-1; unclear D gene. Looked up from germline, CDR1 is MNHEY and CDR2 is SVGEGT. This CDR3 comprises 14 residues. V shed 2 bases and J shed 5 bases, with 10 bases lying between them. In DNA form, the CDR3 reads TGTGCCAGCAGTTACCTTCTGAACGACAATGAGCAGTTCTTC. Its translation: CASSYLLNDNEQFF.

This rearrangement joins TRBV7-6 to TRBJ1-5, with D perhaps matching TRBD1 (5 bases). Trimming took 1 base from V and 7 from J, leaving 11 bases between them. Germline V gene sequence: CDR1 SGHVS, CDR2 FNYEAQ. The CDR3 consists of 14 residues. The chain's CDR3 is CASSLEPGPQPQHF. CDR3 DNA sequence: TGTGCCAGCAGCTTAGAACCAGGGCCCCAGCCCCAGCATTTT.

V and J are TRBV28 and TRBJ1-5, with a tentative D call TRBD1 (5 bases). CDR1 MDHEN and CDR2 SYDVKM come from the germline V gene. The CDR3 totals 13 residues. V lost 7 bases and J lost 11, with 18 bases in between. CDR3 in amino acids: CASTNDRGRAQHF. Here the CDR3 DNA reads TGTGCCAGCACCAACGACAGAGGCCGGGCCCAGCATTTT.

This sequence joins TRBV7-2 and TRBJ2-7; TRBD2 matches at 8 bases. V lost 3 bases, J lost 1 base, and 8 bases stayed unmatched. The CDR3 is made up of 16 amino acids. Germline V gene data show CDR1 as SGHTA and CDR2 as FQGNSA. CDR3 DNA sequence: TGTGCCAGCAGCTTTTCTTCCAGCGGGGGTTCCTACGAGCAGTACTTC. This sequence encodes CASSFSSSGGSYEQYF.

The V and J genes are TRBV7-6 and TRBJ2-6; possible D gene TRBD1, 5 bases. CDR1 is SGHVS and CDR2 is FNYEAQ in the germline V gene. The CDR3 loop spans 16 amino acids. Trimming removed 1 base from V and 4 bases from J, with 11 bases in between. The CDR3 loop reads CASSLGWGKGANVLTF. The DNA of the CDR3 is TGTGCCAGCAGCTTAGGTTGGGGCAAGGGGGCCAACGTCCTGACTTTC.

V gene TRBV3-1 combines with J gene TRBJ1-5; tentatively, D is TRBD1 (6 bases). Germline values: CDR1 LGHDT, CDR2 YNNKEL (reference sequence). V was clipped by 0 bases and J by 4 bases, with 10 bases between them. This CDR3 region has 15 residues. The CDR3 region is CASSQDSQGNQPQHF. CDR3 coding DNA: TGTGCCAGCAGCCAAGATTCCCAGGGGAATCAGCCCCAGCATTTT. Looking up the rest from reference TRBV3-1 and TRBJ1-5 gives the full variable domain: DTAVSQTPKYLVTQMGNDKSIKCEQNLGHDTMYWYKQDSKKFLKIMFSYNNKELIINETVPNRFSPKSPDKAHLNLHINSLELGDSAVYFCASSQDSQGNQPQHFGDGTRLSIL.

This rearrangement joins TRBV10-3 to TRBJ1-2; tentatively, D is TRBD1 (6 bases). Looked up from germline, CDR1 is ENHRY and CDR2 is SYGVKD. The CDR3 consists of 14 residues. With 8 bases removed from V and 0 bases from J, the gap between germline ends came to 13 bases. The CDR3, as DNA: TGTGCCATCGGAACACAGGGTTCTAACTATGGCTACACCTTC. This gives the protein CAIGTQGSNYGYTF.

The chain uses TRBV29-1 and TRBJ2-3; TRBD2 matches 10 bases. Germline CDR1 reads SQVTM; CDR2 reads ANQGSEA. There are 16 residues in the CDR3. The J segment lost 2 bases and the V segment lost 6 bases, leaving 11 bases of the junction unmatched. The CDR3 sequence is CSVILAGASHTDTQYF. CDR3 DNA sequence: TGCAGCGTGATCCTAGCGGGAGCCAGCCACACAGATACGCAGTATTTT.

This clonotype showed up just a few times. The gene calls are TRBV7-2 and TRBJ1-6; no firm D call. The CDR3 sequence is 15 residues long. The germline V gene encodes CDR1 SGHTA and CDR2 FQGNSA. V lost 5 bases and J lost 5, with 13 bases in between. The CDR3 here is CASSRANPNNSPLHF. The DNA of the CDR3 is TGTGCCAGCAGCCGTGCAAACCCGAATAATTCACCCCTCCACTTT.

A few counts support this clonotype. CDR3 residues: CASSRRGGRGAYNEQFF. The CDR3 bases are TGTGCCAGCAGCCGTAGGGGCGGGAGAGGCGCCTACAATGAGCAGTTCTTC. This chain connects TRBV7-3 to TRBJ2-1; 7 nucleotides line up with TRBD2. Trimming removed 5 bases from V and 2 bases from J; junction bases left unmatched: 12. The CDR3 length is 17 residues. Germline V gene data show CDR1 as SGHTA and CDR2 as FQGTGA.

The V call is TRBV3-1, the J call TRBJ2-3; tentative D call: TRBD2 (5 bases). This CDR3 contains 14 residues. The germline V gene encodes CDR1 LGHDT and CDR2 YNNKEL (reference sequence). V was trimmed by 4 bases and J by 6 bases, leaving 14 bases between them. CDR3 bases: TGTGCCAGCAGCCCCCCATTTGGAGGCGATACGCAGTATTTT. This sequence encodes CASSPPFGGDTQYF.

The chain has TRBV7-8 and TRBJ2-5, with 8 bases matching TRBD2. CDR3 length: 15 residues. Germline V gives CDR1 SGHVS, CDR2 FQNEAQ. Losses at the gene ends were 2 bases for V and 4 bases for J; bases not matched to a gene: 6. DNA of the CDR3: TGTGCCAGCAGCTTATCTCCGGGGGGGAGAGAGACCCAGTACTTC. It translates to CASSLSPGGRETQYF.

J is TRBJ2-3 and V is TRBV28, with 9 bases matching TRBD2. The CDR3 runs 15 residues. V trimming: 9 bases; J trimming: 2 bases; junction bases outside the gene matches: 9. Germline CDR1 MDHEN, CDR2 SYDVKM. CDR3 nucleotide sequence: TGTGCCAGTGGGCCGGGACTAGCTCCCACAGATACGCAGTATTTT. Translating gives CASGPGLAPTDTQYF.